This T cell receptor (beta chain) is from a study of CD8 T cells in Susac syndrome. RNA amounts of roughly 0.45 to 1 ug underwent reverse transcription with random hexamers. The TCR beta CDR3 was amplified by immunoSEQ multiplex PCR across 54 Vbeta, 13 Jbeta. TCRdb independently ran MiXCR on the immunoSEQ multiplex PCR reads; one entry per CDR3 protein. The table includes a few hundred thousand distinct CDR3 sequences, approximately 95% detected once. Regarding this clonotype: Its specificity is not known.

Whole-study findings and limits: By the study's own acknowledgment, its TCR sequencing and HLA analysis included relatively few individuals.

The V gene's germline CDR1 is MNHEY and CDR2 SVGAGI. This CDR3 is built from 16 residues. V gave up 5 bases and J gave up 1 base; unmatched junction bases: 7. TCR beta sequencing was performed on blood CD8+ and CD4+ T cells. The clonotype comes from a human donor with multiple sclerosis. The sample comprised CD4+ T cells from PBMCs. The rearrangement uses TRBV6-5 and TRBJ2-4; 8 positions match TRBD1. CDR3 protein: CASSHDRGVAKNIQYF. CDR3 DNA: TGTGCCAGCAGTCACGACAGGGGAGTCGCCAAAAACATTCAGTACTTC.